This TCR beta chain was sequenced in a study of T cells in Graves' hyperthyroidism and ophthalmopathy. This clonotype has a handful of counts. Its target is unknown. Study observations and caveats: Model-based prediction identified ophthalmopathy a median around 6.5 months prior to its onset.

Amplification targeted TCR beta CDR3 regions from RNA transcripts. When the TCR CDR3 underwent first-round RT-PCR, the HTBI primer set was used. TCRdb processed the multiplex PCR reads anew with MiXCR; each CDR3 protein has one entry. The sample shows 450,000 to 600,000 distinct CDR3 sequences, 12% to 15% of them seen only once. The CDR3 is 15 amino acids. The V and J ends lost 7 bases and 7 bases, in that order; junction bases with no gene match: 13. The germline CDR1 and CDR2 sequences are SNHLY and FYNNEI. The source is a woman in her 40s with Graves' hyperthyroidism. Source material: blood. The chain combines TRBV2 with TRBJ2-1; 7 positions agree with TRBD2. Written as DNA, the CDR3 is TGTGCCAGCACCACCTCCGGGGGGTCGACAAATGAGCAGTTCTTC. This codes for CASTTSGGSTNEQFF.